The entry that follows covers one T cell receptor (beta chain) sequence. Its antigen is as yet unknown. This record comes from a study of blood T cells in healthy people across ages. Regarding the study as a whole: Changes seen in expanded clonotypes were possibly confounded by donor CMV status left unknown.

The V segment lost 2 bases and the J segment 8 bases; nucleotides outside the gene matches: 11. The CDR3 totals 16 residues. Through a sample-barcoded 5' primer and a J-beta primer mix, a second PCR was run for roughly 7 to 11 cycles. Tags on each cDNA molecule came from a template-switch adaptor with 12 random nucleotides. TCRdb redid the calling of the 5' RACE reads with MiXCR, one entry per CDR3 protein. The sample lists 850,000 to 1,100,000 distinct CDR3 sequences, about two fifths seen once, with 13% in the top ten. Sequenced: blood. The chain is built from TRBV12-3 or TRBV12-4 and TRBJ2-1, with 8 bases lining up with TRBD1. This clonotype was obtained from a man in his late teens or twenties in good health. The DNA of the CDR3 is TGTGCCAGCAGTTTACGGGTTCAGGACAGGGCTGATGAGCAGTTCTTC. It specifies CASSLRVQDRADEQFF.